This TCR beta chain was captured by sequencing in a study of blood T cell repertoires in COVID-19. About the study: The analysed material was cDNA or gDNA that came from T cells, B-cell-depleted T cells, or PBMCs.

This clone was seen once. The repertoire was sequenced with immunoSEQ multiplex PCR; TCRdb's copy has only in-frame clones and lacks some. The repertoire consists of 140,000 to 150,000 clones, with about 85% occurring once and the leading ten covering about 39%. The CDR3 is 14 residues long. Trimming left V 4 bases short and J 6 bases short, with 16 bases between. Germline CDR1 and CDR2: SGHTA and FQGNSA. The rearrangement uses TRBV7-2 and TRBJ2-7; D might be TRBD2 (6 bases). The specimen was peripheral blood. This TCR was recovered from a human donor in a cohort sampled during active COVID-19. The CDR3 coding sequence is TGTGCCAGCAGCTGGGCGGGGAGAGGAGGCGAGCAGTACTTC. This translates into CASSWAGRGGEQYF.